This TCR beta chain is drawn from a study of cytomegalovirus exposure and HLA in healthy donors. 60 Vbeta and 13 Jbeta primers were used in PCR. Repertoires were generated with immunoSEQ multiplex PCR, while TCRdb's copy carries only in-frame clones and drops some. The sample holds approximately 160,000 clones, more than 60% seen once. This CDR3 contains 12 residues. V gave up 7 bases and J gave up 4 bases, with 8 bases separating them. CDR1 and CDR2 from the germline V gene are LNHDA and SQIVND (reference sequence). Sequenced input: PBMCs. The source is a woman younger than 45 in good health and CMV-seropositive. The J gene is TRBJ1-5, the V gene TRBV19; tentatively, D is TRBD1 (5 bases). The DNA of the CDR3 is TGTGCCAGTATGGGGGGGAATCAGCCCCAGCATTTT. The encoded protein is CASMGGNQPQHF.